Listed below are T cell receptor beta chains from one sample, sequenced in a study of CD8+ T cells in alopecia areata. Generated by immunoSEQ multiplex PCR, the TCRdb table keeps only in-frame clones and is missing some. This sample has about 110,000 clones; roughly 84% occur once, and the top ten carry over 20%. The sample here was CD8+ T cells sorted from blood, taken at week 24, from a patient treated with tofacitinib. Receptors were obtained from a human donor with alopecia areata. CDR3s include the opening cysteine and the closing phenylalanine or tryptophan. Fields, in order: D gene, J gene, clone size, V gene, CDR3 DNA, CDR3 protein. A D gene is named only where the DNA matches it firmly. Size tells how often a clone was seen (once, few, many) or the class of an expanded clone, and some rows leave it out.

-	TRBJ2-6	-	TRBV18	TGTGCCAGCTCACCATATATTCCAGGGACTGGGGCCAACGTCCTGACTTTC	CASSPYIPGTGANVLTF
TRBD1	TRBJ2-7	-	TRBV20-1	TGCAGTGCCGACAGGGGCTACGAGCAGTACTTC	CSADRGYEQYF
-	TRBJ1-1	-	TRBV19	TGTGCCAGTAGTATTTCGGGGGGGATGAACACTGAAGCTTTCTTT	CASSISGGMNTEAFF
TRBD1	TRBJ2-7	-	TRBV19	TGTGCCAGTAGTAGCGGGACAGGGGCCTACGAGCAGTACTTC	CASSSGTGAYEQYF
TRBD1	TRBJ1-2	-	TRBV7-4	TGTGCCAGCACCGACGACAGGGGGTGGGATGGCTACACCTTC	CASTDDRGWDGYTF
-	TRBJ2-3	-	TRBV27	TGTGCCAGCAGTTTGAGAAGGACAGATACGCAGTATTTT	CASSLRRTDTQYF
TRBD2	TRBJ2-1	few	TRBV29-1	TGCAGCGTCCGGGGGGGGCGGGGCGGCTCCTACAATGAGCAGTTCTTC	CSVRGGRGGSYNEQFF
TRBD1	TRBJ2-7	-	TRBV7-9	TGTGCCAGCAGCCCCAATCCGGGACAGGGATACTCCTACGAGCAGTACTTC	CASSPNPGQGYSYEQYF
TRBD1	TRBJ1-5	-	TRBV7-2	TGTGCCACGCAAGGACAGGGGCTAGGCAATCAGCCCCAGCATTTT	CATQGQGLGNQPQHF
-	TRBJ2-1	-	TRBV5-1	TGCGCCAGCAGCTTCGGGGCAGCGGTCTACAATGAGCAGTTCTTC	CASSFGAAVYNEQFF
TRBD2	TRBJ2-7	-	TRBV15	TGTGCCACCAGCAGAGCGGCGGGGGGGCCGGACGAGCAGTACTTC	CATSRAAGGPDEQYF
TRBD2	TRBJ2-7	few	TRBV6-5	TGTGCCAGCAGTCCCCATAGCGGGGGGGCCCGCGAGCAGTACTTC	CASSPHSGGAREQYF
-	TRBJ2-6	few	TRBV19	TGTGCCAGTAGTATAGATCTCTCTGGGGCCAACGTCCTGACTTTC	CASSIDLSGANVLTF
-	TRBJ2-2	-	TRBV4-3	TGCGCCAGCAGCCTAAGCGCGGCTGGGTTTGTCGGGGAGCTGTTTTTT	CASSLSAAGFVGELFF
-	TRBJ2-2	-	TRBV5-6	TGTGCCAGCAGCTGGGGACAAAGAAACACCGGGGAGCTGTTTTTT	CASSWGQRNTGELFF
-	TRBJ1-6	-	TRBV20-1	TGCAGTGCTAGAGATGGAGGGGGACTCCACTTT	CSARDGGGLHF
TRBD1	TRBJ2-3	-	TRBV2	TGTGCCAGCAGCAGGGGGCCAGAATCTAGCACAGATACGCAGTATTTT	CASSRGPESSTDTQYF
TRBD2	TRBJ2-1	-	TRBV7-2	TGTGCCAGCAGCTTCGGCGGGGGGGCGTACAATGAGCAGTTCTTC	CASSFGGGAYNEQFF
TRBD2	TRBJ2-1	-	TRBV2	TGTGCCAGCAGCCACTCTAGCGGGGGTGCCTCCTACAATGAGCAGTTCTTC	CASSHSSGGASYNEQFF
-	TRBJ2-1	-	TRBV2	TGTGCCAGCAGTGTTCGGCTAGTTGGGTATGAGCAGTTCTTC	CASSVRLVGYEQFF
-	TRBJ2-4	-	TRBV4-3	TGCGCCAGCAGCCAAGATCAGTATGTTTCAGCCAAAAACATTCAGTACTTC	CASSQDQYVSAKNIQYF
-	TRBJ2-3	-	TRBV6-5	TGTGCCAGCAGTTACGCCCGGGACGGAAGCATGTATACGCAGTATTTT	CASSYARDGSMYTQYF
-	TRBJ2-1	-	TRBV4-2	TGTGCCAGCAGCCAATCCCCCGAGGACCCCCCCCTGAATGAGCAGTTCTTC	CASSQSPEDPPLNEQFF
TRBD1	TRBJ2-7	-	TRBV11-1	TGTGCCAGCAGCTCGGACAGGGGGGTCGAGCAGTACTTC	CASSSDRGVEQYF
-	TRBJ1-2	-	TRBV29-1	TGCAGCGTTGAAAGGAGGGACCCCTCTAACTATGGCTACACCTTC	CSVERRDPSNYGYTF
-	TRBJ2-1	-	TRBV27	TGTGCCAGCACCCAGGCTGATGAGCAGTTCTTC	CASTQADEQFF
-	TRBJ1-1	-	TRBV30	TGTGCCTGGAGTCTTGGGGACCAATTTCCTGAAGCTTTCTTT	CAWSLGDQFPEAFF
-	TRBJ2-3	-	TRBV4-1	TGCGCCAGCGGGGGGCCCACAGATACGCAGTATTTT	CASGGPTDTQYF
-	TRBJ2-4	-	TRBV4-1	TGCGCCAGCAGCCAAGAAAGTCTGGGATACATTCAGTACTTC	CASSQESLGYIQYF
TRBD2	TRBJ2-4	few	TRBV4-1	TGCGCCAGCAGCCAAGAAGGGAGGGGCAAAAACATTCAGTACTTC	CASSQEGRGKNIQYF
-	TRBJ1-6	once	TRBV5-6	TGTGCCAGCAGCCCCGGCGAGACCTCCTATAATTCACCCCTCCACTTT	CASSPGETSYNSPLHF
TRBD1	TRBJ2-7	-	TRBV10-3	TGTGCCATCAGTGAAATCGGACAGGGCTACGAGCAGTACTTC	CAISEIGQGYEQYF
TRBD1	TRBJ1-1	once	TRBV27	TGTGCCAGCAGCCTGAAACAGGGGACCACTGAAGCTTTCTTT	CASSLKQGTTEAFF
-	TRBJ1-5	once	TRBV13	TGTGCCAGCAGCTTGGGGGCCGGGAGGAGCAATCAGCCCCAGCATTTT	CASSLGAGRSNQPQHF
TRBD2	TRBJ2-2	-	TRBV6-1	TGTGCCAGCAGTGAAATAGCGGGGGGCACCGGGGAGCTGTTTTTT	CASSEIAGGTGELFF